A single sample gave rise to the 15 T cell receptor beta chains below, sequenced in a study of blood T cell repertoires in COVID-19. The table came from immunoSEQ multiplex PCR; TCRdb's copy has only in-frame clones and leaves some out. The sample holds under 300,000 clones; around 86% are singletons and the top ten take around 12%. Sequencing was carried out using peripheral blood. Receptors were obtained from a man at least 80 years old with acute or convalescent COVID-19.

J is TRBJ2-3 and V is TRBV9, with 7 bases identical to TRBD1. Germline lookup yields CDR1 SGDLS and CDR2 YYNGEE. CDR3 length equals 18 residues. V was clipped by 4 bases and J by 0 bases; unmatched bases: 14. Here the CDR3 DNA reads TGTGCCAGCAGCCCAATAGGTACAGGGGCCACTAGCACAGATACGCAGTATTTT. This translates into CASSPIGTGATSTDTQYF.

CDR3 in amino acids: CASSRQLTGATEQYF. CDR3 nucleotide sequence: TGTGCCAGCAGCCGCCAGCTGACAGGAGCGACCGAGCAGTACTTC. This chain joins TRBV11-2 and TRBJ2-7, with a possible D match to TRBD1 (6 bases). The CDR3 has 15 amino acids. Germline values: CDR1 SGHAT, CDR2 FQNNGV. Trimming stripped 5 bases from V and 6 bases from J, with 20 bases between. Variable domain in full (rest from reference TRBV11-2 and TRBJ2-7): EAGVAQSPRYKIIEKRQSVAFWCNPISGHATLYWYQQILGQGPKLLIQFQNNGVVDDSQLPKDRFSAERLKGVDSTLKIQPAKLEDSAVYLCASSRQLTGATEQYFGPGTRLTVT.

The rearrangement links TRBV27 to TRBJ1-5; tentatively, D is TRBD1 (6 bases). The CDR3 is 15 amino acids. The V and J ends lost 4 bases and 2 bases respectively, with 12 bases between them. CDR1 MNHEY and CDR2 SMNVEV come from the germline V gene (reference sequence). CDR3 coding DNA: TGTGCCAGCAGTTCCACACAGGGAGGCAATCAGCCCCAGCATTTT. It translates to CASSSTQGGNQPQHF.

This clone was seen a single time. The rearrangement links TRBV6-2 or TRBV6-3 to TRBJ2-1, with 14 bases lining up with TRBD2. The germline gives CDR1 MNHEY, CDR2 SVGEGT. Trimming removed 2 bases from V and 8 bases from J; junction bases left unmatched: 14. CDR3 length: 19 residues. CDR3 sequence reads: CASSYQLGLAGALSDEQFF. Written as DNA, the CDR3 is TGTGCCAGCAGTTACCAATTGGGACTAGCGGGAGCTTTATCCGATGAGCAGTTCTTC.

The CDR3 sequence: CASSRQGLRYQETQYF. DNA for the CDR3: TGTGCCAGCAGCCGTCAGGGGCTCCGGTACCAAGAGACCCAGTACTTC. The rearrangement links TRBV7-9 to TRBJ2-5; possibly TRBD1 for D (6 bases). CDR1 SEHNR and CDR2 FQNEAQ come from the germline V gene (reference sequence). The CDR3 runs 16 residues. With 5 bases removed from V and 0 bases from J, the gap between germline ends came to 16 bases.

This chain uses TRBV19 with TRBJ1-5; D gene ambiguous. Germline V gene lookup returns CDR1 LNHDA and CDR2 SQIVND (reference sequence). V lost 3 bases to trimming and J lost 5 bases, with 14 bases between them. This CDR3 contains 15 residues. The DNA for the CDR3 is TGTGCCAGTAGTATCCAACCTCCTCGCGATCAGCCCCAGCATTTT. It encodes CASSIQPPRDQPQHF.

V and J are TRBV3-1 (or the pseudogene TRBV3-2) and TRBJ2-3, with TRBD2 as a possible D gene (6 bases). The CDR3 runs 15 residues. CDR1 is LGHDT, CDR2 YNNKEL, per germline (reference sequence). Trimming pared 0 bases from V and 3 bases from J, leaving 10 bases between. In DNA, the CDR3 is TGTGCCAGCAGCCAAGAAGGAGGGTGGACAGATACGCAGTATTTT. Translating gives CASSQEGGWTDTQYF.

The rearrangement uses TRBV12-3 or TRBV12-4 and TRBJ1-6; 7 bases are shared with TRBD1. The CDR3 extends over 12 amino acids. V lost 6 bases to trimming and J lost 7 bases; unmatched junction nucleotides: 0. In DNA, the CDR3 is TGTGCCAGCAGACAGGGGAATTCACCCCTCCACTTT. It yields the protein CASRQGNSPLHF.

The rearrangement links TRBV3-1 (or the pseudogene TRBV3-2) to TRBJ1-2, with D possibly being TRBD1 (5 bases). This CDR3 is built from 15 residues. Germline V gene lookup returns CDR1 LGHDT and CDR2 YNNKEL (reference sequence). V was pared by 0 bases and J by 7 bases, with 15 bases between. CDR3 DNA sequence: TGTGCCAGCAGCCAAGAGGGTAGGGGAGGATTTGGCTACACCTTC. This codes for CASSQEGRGGFGYTF.

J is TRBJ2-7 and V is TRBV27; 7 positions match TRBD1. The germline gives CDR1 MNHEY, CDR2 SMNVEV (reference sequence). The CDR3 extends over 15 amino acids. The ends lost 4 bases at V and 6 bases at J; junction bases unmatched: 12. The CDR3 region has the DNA TGTGCCAGCAGTTCGCCGCCGACAGGGAGAGGCGAGCAGTACTTC. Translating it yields CASSSPPTGRGEQYF.

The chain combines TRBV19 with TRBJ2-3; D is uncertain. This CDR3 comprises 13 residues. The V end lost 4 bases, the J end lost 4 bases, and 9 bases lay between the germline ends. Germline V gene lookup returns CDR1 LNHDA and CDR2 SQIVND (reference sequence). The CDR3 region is CASSRQEADTQYF. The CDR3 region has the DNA TGTGCCAGTAGTAGGCAGGAAGCAGATACGCAGTATTTT.

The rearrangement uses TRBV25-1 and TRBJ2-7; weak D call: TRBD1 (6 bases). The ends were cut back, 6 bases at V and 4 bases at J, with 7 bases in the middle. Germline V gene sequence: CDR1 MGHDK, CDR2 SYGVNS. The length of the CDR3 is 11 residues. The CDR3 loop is CASRQGYEQYF. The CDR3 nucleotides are TGTGCCAGCAGACAGGGTTACGAGCAGTACTTC.

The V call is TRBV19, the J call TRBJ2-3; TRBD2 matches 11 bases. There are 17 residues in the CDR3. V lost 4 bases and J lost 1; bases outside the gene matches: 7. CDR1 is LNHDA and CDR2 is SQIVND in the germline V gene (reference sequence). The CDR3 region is CASSKKTSGVRTDTQYF. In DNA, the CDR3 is TGTGCCAGTAGTAAGAAGACTAGCGGGGTTCGCACAGATACGCAGTATTTT.

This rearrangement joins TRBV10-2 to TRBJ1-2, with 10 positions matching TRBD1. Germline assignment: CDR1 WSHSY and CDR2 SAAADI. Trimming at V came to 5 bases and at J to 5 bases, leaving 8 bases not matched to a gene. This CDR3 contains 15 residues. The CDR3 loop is CASSLGQGNRYGYTF. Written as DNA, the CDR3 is TGCGCCAGCAGTCTGGGACAGGGGAACCGGTATGGCTACACCTTC.

CDR3 coding DNA: TGTGCCAGCAGACCCCCTCGCAGAAATAATCAGCCCCAGCATTTT. Its protein product is CASRPPRRNNQPQHF. The chain combines TRBV28 with TRBJ1-5; D gene unclear. CDR3 length: 15 amino acids. Trimming took 6 bases from V and 4 from J, leaving 16 bases between them. Germline V CDR1 and CDR2: MDHEN, SYDVKM.